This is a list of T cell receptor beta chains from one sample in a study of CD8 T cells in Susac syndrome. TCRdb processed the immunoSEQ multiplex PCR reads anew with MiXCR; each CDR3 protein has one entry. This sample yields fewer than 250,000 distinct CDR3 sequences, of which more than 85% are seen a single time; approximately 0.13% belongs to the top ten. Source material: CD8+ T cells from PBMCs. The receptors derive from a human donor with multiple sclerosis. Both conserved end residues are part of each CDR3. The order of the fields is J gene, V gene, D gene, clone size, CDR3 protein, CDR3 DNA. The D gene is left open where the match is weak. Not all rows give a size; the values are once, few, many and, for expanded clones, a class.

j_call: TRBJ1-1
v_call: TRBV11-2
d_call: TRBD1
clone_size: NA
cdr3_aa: CALRGTGGTPGTEAFF
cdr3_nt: TGTGCCCTCAGGGGGACAGGGGGTACCCCGGGGACTGAAGCTTTCTTT

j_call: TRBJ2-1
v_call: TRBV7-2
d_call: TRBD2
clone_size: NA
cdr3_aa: CASSLMREVSSYNEQFF
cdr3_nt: TGTGCCAGCAGCTTAATGCGGGAGGTCAGCTCCTACAATGAGCAGTTCTTC

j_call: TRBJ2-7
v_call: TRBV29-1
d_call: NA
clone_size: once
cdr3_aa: CSVQTGSYEQYF
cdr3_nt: TGCAGCGTTCAGACGGGTTCCTACGAGCAGTACTTC

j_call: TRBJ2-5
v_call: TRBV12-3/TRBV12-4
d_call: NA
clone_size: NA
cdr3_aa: CASSSLTRGVGETQYF
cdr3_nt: TGTGCCAGCAGTTCGCTTACTAGGGGGGTCGGGGAGACCCAGTACTTC

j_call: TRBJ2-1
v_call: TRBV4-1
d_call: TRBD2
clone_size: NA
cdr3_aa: CASSQFSGTTYNEQFF
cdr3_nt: TGCGCCAGCAGCCAGTTTAGCGGGACAACCTACAATGAGCAGTTCTTC

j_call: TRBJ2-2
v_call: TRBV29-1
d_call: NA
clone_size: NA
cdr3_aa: CSVRGSPTRELFF
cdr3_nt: TGCAGCGTTAGGGGGTCCCCGACCCGGGAGCTGTTTTTT

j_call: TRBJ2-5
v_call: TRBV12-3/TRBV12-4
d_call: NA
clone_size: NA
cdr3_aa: CASSLLGSQETQYF
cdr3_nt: TGTGCCAGCAGTTTATTAGGTTCCCAAGAGACCCAGTACTTC

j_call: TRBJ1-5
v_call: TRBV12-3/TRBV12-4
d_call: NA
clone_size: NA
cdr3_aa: CASSLEPNSNQPQHF
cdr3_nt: TGTGCCAGCAGTTTAGAACCGAATAGCAATCAGCCCCAGCATTTT

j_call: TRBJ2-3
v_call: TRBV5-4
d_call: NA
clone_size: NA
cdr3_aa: CASSFRGLSIDTQYF
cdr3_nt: TGTGCCAGCAGCTTCCGGGGACTCAGTATTGATACGCAGTATTTT

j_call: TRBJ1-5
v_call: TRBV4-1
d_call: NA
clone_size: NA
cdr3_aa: CASSQVGSGQPQHF
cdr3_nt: TGCGCCAGCAGCCAAGTAGGGTCGGGACAGCCCCAGCATTTT

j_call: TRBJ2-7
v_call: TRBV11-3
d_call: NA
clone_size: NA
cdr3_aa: CASSQGPLYEQYF
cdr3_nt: TGTGCCAGCAGCCAAGGGCCCCTTTACGAGCAGTACTTC

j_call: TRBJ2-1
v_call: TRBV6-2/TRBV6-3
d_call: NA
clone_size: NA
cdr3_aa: CASRWDSLNEQFF
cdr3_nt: TGTGCCAGCAGATGGGACTCCCTTAATGAGCAGTTCTTC

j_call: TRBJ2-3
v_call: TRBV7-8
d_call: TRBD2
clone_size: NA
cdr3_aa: CASRTSGGTSGDTQYF
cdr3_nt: TGTGCCAGCCGGACTAGCGGGGGCACAAGCGGGGATACGCAGTATTTT

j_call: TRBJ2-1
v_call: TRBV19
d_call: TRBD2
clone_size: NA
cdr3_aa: CASSITAGASWDEQFF
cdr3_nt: TGTGCCAGTAGTATAACAGCGGGAGCCTCCTGGGATGAGCAGTTCTTC

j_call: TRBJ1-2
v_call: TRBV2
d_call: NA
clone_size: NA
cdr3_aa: CATRSEGYGYTF
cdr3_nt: TGTGCCACCCGGTCCGAGGGCTATGGCTACACCTTC

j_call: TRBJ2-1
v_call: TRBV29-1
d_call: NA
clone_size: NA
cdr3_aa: CSVEDGQFNEQFF
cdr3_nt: TGCAGCGTTGAAGATGGCCAGTTCAATGAGCAGTTCTTC

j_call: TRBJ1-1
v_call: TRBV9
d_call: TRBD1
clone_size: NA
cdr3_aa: CASSVGTGVVRDTEAFF
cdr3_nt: TGTGCCAGCAGCGTCGGGACAGGGGTGGTTAGGGACACTGAAGCTTTCTTT

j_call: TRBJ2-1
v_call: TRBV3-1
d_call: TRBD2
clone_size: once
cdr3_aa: CASSPSLAGEVDEQFF
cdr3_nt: TGTGCCAGCAGCCCATCACTAGCGGGAGAGGTGGATGAGCAGTTCTTC

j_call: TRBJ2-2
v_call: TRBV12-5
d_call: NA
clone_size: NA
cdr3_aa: CASALGNTGELFF
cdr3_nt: TGTGCTAGTGCCTTAGGGAACACCGGGGAGCTGTTTTTT

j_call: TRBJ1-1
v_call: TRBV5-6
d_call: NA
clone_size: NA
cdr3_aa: CASSSDRLMNTEAFF
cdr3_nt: TGTGCCAGCAGCTCGGACAGACTAATGAACACTGAAGCTTTCTTT

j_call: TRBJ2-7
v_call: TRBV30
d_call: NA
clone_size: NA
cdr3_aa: CAWSVTGNYEQYF
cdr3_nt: TGTGCCTGGAGTGTAACCGGGAACTACGAGCAGTACTTC

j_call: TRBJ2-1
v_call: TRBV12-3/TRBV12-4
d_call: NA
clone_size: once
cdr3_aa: CASSFIVGNEQFF
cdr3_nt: TGTGCCAGCAGTTTCATCGTAGGGAATGAGCAGTTCTTC

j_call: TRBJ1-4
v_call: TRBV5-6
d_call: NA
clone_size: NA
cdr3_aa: CASQGRGNEKLFF
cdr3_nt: TGTGCCAGCCAAGGCAGGGGCAATGAAAAACTGTTTTTT

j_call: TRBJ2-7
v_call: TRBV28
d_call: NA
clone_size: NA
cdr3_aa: CASSLQRPSSYEQYF
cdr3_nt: TGTGCCAGCAGTTTGCAGCGCCCGAGCTCCTACGAGCAGTACTTC

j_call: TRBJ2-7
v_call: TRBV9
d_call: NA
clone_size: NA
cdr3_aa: CASSVGQAVASEQYF
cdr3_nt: TGTGCCAGCAGCGTAGGACAGGCGGTAGCCTCCGAGCAGTACTTC

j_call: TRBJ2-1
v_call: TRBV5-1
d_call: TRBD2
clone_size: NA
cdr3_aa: CASSPELAGVYNEQFF
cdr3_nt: TGCGCCAGCAGCCCCGAACTAGCGGGGGTCTACAATGAGCAGTTCTTC

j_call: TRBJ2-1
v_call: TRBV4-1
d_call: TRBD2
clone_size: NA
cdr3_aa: CASSQEVGAGGEQFF
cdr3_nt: TGCGCCAGCAGCCAAGAGGTCGGCGCGGGGGGTGAGCAGTTCTTC

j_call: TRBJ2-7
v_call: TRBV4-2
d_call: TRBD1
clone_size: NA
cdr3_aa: CASNQGPGQGVYEQYF
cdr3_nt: TGTGCCAGCAACCAAGGTCCGGGACAGGGGGTCTACGAGCAGTACTTC

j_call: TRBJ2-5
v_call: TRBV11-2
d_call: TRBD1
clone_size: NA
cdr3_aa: CASSLEPEGTGAGETQYF
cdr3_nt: TGTGCCAGCAGCTTAGAACCCGAGGGGACAGGGGCTGGAGAGACCCAGTACTTC

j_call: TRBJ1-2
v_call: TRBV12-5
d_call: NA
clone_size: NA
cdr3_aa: CALLGGDRQDGYTF
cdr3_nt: TGTGCTCTACTAGGAGGGGACCGTCAGGATGGCTACACCTTC

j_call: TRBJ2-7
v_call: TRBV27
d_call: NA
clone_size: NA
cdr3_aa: CASGIGAYSSYEQYF
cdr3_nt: TGTGCCAGCGGAATCGGGGCCTACAGCTCCTACGAGCAGTACTTC

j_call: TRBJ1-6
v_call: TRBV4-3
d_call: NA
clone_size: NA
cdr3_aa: CASSPQVDGNTYNSPLHF
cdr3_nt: TGCGCCAGCAGCCCCCAGGTTGACGGCAATACTTATAATTCACCCCTCCACTTT

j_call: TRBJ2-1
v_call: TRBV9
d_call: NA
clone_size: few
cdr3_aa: CASSAQGNNEQFF
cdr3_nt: TGTGCCAGCAGCGCCCAGGGGAACAATGAGCAGTTCTTC

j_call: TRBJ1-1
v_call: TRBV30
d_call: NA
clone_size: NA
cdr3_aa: CAWIRGPEAFF
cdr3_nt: TGTGCCTGGATCCGTGGCCCTGAAGCTTTCTTT

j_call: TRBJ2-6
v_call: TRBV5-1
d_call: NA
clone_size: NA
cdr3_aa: CASSGGTGANVLTF
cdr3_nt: TGCGCCAGCAGTGGGGGGACTGGGGCCAACGTCCTGACTTTC

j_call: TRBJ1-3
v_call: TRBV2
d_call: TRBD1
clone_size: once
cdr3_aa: CASRDRPSGNTIYF
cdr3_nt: TGTGCCAGCCGGGACAGGCCCTCTGGAAACACCATATATTTT

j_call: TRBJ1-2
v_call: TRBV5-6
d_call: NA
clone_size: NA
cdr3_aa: CASSPGGFYGYTF
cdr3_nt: TGTGCCAGCAGCCCGGGTGGGTTTTATGGCTACACCTTC

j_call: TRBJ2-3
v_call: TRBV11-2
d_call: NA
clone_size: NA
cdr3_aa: CASSLGLSADTQYF
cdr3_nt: TGTGCCAGCAGCTTGGGGTTATCAGCAGATACGCAGTATTTT

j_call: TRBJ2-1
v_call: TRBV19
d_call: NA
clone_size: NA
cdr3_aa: CASSDPYNEQFF
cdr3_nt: TGTGCCAGTAGCGACCCGTACAATGAGCAGTTCTTC

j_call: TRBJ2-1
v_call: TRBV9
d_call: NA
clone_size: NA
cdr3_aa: CASSSLGGSVDNEQFF
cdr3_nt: TGTGCCAGCAGCTCCCTAGGCGGATCGGTTGACAATGAGCAGTTCTTC

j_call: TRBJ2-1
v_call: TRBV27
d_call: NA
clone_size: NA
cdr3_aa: CASSLGQGLYNEQFF
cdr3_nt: TGTGCCAGCAGTTTAGGGCAGGGGCTCTACAATGAGCAGTTCTTC

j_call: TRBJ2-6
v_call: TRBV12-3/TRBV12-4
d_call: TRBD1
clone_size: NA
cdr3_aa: CASSLIYGQGAVGANVLTF
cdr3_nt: TGTGCCAGCAGTTTAATATACGGCCAGGGGGCGGTTGGGGCCAACGTCCTGACTTTC

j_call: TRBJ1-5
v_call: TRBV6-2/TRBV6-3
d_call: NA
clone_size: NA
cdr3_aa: CASSDIRGQPQHF
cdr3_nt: TGTGCCAGCAGTGATATAAGGGGCCAGCCCCAGCATTTT

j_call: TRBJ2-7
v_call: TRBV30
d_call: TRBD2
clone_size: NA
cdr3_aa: CAWAGGNEQYF
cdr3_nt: TGTGCCTGGGCGGGAGGAAACGAGCAGTACTTC

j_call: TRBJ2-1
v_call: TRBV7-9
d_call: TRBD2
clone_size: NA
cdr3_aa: CASSVPLTSVEQFF
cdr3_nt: TGTGCCAGCAGCGTCCCCCTCACTAGCGTCGAGCAGTTCTTC

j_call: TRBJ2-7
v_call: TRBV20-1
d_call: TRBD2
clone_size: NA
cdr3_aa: CSASASSGGSYEQYF
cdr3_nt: TGCAGTGCTAGCGCCTCCTCGGGGGGGTCCTACGAGCAGTACTTC

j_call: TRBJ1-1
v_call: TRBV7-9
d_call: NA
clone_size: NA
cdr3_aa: CASLLPLNTEAFF
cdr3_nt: TGTGCCAGCCTGCTCCCCCTTAACACTGAAGCTTTCTTT

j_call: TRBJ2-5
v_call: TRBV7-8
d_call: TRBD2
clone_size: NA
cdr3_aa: CASSLAASGKETQYF
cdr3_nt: TGTGCCAGCAGCTTAGCGGCCAGCGGGAAGGAGACCCAGTACTTC

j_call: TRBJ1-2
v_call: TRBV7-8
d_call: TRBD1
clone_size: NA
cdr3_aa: CASSSRQGEDYGYTF
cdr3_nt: TGTGCCAGCAGCTCCCGACAGGGAGAGGACTATGGCTACACCTTC

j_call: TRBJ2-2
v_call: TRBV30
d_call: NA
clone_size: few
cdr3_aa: CAWSATLGAGELFF
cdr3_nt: TGTGCCTGGAGCGCCACCCTGGGGGCCGGGGAGCTGTTTTTT

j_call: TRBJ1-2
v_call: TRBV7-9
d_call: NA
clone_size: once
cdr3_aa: CASSLVAEVNYGYTF
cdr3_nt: TGTGCCAGCAGCTTAGTAGCGGAGGTGAACTATGGCTACACCTTC

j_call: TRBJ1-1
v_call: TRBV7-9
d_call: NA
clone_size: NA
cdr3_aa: CASTQSWVNTEAFF
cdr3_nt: TGTGCCAGCACCCAATCCTGGGTGAACACTGAAGCTTTCTTT